One sample yielded the 9 T cell receptor beta chains listed below, sequenced in a study of T cells expressing NK-cell markers. TCRdb re-called the 5' RACE reads; every CDR3 protein appears as one record, without DNA. Recorded for this sample: about 160,000 distinct CDR3 sequences. The sample consisted of blood T cells: a sorted CD56 or NKG2C T cell subset, CD4+ or CD8+ T cells, or bulk PBMC T cells (not recorded which). The receptors come from a man aged 18-69 years in good health.

The rearrangement uses TRBV6-1 and TRBJ1-1. CDR3 length: 14 residues. Germline assignment: CDR1 MNHNS and CDR2 SASEGT. The CDR3 region is CASSQTKGLTEAFF.

The V and J genes are TRBV30 and TRBJ2-7. Per germline, CDR1 GTSNPN and CDR2 SVGIG (reference sequence). This CDR3 has 15 amino acids. Here the CDR3 reads CAWSVVWRGTYEQYF.

The V call is TRBV27, the J call TRBJ2-7; with no DNA, the TCRdb D assignment of TRBD2 cannot be verified. Germline values: CDR1 MNHEY, CDR2 SMNVEV (reference sequence). The CDR3 covers 17 residues. CDR3 in amino acids: CASSSISGGLASYEQYF.

V gene TRBV19 combines with J gene TRBJ2-5; TCRdb's D call of TRBD1 is untestable without DNA. Germline lookup yields CDR1 LNHDA and CDR2 SQIVND (reference sequence). The CDR3 consists of 15 residues. CDR3 in amino acids: CASSPDRDGQETQYF.

The chain employs TRBV10-3 and TRBJ1-2; the TCRdb call, TRBD1, lacks DNA for checking. The V gene's germline CDR1 is ENHRY and CDR2 SYGVKD. This CDR3 spans 16 amino acids. CDR3 sequence: CAISEHFVSQAYGYTF.

This rearrangement joins TRBV6-1 to TRBJ2-7; the D call of TRBD1 rests on TCRdb alone, since no DNA is present to check it. Looked up from germline, CDR1 is MNHNS and CDR2 is SASEGT. The CDR3 runs to 14 residues. CDR3 in amino acids: CASSIVKGSYEQYF.

The chain carries TRBV20-1 and TRBJ1-2; checking the TCRdb D call of TRBD1 is not possible without DNA. CDR1 DFQATT and CDR2 SNEGSKA come from the germline V gene (reference sequence). The CDR3 spans 15 residues. This CDR3 is CSARAPGGTNYGYTF.

V and J are TRBV9 and TRBJ2-1; TCRdb lists TRBD2, though no DNA is available to test this call. The germline V gene encodes CDR1 SGDLS and CDR2 YYNGEE. The CDR3 contains 17 residues. The CDR3 region is CASSTQNRAPSYNEQFF.

The chain links TRBV9 to TRBJ2-3; no DNA is available, so the TRBD1 call from TCRdb remains unchecked. The CDR3 is made up of 17 amino acids. Germline CDR1 reads SGDLS; CDR2 reads YYNGEE. CDR3 sequence: CASSVAGGRHYTDTQYF.